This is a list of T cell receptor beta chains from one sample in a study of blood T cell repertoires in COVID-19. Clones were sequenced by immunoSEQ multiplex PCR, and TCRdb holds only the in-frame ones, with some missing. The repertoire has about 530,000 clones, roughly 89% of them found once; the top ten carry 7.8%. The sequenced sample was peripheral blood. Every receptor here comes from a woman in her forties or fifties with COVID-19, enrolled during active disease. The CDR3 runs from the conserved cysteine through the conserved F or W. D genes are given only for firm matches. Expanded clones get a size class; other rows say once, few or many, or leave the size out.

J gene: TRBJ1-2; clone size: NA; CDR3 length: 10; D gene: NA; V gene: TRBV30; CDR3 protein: CAWSGLGYTF; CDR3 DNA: TGTGCCTGGAGCGGACTCGGCTACACCTTC
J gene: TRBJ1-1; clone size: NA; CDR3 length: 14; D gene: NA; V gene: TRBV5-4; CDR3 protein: CASTDSSVRTEAFF; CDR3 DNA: TGTGCCAGCACCGATTCTTCGGTTCGCACTGAAGCTTTCTTT
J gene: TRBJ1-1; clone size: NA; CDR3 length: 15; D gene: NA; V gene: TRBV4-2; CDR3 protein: CASSQDKGWDTEAFF; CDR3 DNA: TGTGCCAGCAGCCAAGATAAGGGGTGGGACACTGAAGCTTTCTTT
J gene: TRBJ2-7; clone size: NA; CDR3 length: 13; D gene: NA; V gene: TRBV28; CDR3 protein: CASSSTGVLEQYF; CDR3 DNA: TGTGCCAGCAGCTCCACCGGGGTCTTAGAGCAGTACTTC
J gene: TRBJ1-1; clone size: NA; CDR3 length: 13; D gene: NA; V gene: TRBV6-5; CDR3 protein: CASRALPNTEAFF; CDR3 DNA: TGTGCCAGCAGGGCTCTTCCGAACACTGAAGCTTTCTTT
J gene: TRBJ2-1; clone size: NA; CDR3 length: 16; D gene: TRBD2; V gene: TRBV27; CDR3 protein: CASSLGGGRAYNEQFF; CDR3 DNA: TGTGCCAGCAGTTTAGGGGGGGGTAGGGCGTACAATGAGCAGTTCTTC
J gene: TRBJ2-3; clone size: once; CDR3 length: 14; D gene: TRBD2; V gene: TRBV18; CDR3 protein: CASSPLYSGGTQYF; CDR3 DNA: TGTGCCAGCTCACCTCTCTATAGCGGGGGGACGCAGTATTTT
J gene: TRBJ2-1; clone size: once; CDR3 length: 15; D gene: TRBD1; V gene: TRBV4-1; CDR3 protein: CASSDSGQGHNEQFF; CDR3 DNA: TGCGCCAGCAGCGACTCGGGACAGGGGCACAATGAGCAGTTCTTC
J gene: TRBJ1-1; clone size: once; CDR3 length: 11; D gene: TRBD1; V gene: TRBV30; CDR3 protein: CAWSGTGKTLF; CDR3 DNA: TGTGCCTGGAGCGGGACAGGGAAGACGCTCTTT
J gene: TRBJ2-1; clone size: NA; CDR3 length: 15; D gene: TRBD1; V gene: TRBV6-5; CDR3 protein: CASSYAGGGYNEQFF; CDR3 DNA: TGTGCCAGCAGTTACGCAGGGGGCGGGTACAATGAGCAGTTCTTC
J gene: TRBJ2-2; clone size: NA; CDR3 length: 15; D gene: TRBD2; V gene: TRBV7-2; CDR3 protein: CASSSGTSWPGELFF; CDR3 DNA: TGTGCCAGCAGCTCCGGGACTAGCTGGCCCGGGGAGCTGTTTTTT
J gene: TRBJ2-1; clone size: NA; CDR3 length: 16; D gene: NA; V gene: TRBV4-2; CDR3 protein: CASSQDALGSYNEQFF; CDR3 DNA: TGTGCCAGCAGCCAAGATGCCCTAGGTTCCTACAATGAGCAGTTCTTC
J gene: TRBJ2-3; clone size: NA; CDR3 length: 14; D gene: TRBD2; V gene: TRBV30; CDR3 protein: CAWSGAGGTDTQYF; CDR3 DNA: TGTGCCTGGAGTGGGGCGGGGGGGACAGATACGCAGTATTTT
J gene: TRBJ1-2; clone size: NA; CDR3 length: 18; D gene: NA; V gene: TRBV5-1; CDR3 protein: CASSLALAGGFGPNGYTF; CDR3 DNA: TGCGCCAGCAGCTTGGCACTTGCGGGGGGGTTTGGCCCGAATGGCTACACCTTC
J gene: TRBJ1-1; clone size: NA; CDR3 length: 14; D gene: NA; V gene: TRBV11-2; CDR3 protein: CASSLSGENTEAFF; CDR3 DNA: TGTGCCAGCAGCCTGAGCGGGGAGAACACTGAAGCTTTCTTT
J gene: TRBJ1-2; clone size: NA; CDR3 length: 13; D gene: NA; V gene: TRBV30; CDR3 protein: CAWSVLRVDGYTF; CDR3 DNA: TGTGCCTGGAGTGTACTCAGGGTTGATGGCTACACCTTC
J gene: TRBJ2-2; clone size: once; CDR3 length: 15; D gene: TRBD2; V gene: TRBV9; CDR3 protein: CASSVITSGGTELFF; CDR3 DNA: TGTGCCAGCAGCGTAATCACTAGCGGGGGAACGGAGCTGTTTTTT
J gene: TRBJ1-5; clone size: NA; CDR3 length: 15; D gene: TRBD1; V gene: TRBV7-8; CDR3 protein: CASSPTGGQHQPQHF; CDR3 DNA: TGTGCCAGCAGCCCGACAGGGGGCCAACATCAGCCCCAGCATTTT
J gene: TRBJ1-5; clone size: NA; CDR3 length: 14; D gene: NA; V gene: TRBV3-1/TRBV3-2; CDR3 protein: CASSQWQGNQPQHF; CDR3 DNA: TGTGCCAGCAGCCAGTGGCAGGGAAATCAGCCCCAGCATTTT
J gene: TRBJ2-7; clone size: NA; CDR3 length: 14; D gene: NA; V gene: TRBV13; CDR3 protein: CASSPTPSSYEQYF; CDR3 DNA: TGTGCCAGCAGCCCCACACCCTCCTCCTACGAGCAGTACTTC
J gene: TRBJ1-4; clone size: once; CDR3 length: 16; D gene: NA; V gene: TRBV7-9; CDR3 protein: CASSSPTAATNEKLFF; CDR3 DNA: TGTGCCAGCAGCTCCCCCACAGCTGCAACTAATGAAAAACTGTTTTTT
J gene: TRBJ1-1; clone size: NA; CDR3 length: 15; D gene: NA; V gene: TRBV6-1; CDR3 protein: CASSERRAYDTEAFF; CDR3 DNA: TGTGCCAGCAGTGAACGCAGGGCGTACGACACTGAAGCTTTCTTT
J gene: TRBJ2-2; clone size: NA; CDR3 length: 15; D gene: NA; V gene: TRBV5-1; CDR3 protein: CASSFTASGTGELFF; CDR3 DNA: TGCGCCAGCAGCTTTACGGCTTCGGGCACCGGGGAGCTGTTTTTT
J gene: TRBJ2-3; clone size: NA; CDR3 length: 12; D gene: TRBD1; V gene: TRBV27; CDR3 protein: CASRDREDTQYF; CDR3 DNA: TGTGCCAGCAGGGACAGGGAAGATACGCAGTATTTT
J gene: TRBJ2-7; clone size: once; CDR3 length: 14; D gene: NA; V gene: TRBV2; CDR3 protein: CASSVGTQIYEQYF; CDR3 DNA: TGTGCCAGCAGTGTTGGGACTCAGATCTACGAGCAGTACTTC
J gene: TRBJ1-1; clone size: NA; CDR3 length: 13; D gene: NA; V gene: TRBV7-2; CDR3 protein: CASRTGGASEAFF; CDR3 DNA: TGTGCCAGCAGGACTGGGGGGGCGTCTGAAGCTTTCTTT
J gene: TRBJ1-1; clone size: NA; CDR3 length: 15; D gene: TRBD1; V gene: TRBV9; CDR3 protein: CASSALTGIGTEAFF; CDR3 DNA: TGTGCCAGCAGCGCGCTGACAGGGATAGGCACTGAAGCTTTCTTT
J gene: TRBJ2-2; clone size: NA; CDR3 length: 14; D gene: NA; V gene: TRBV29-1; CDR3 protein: CSVYRSSNTGELFF; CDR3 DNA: TGCAGCGTTTACAGGAGTTCGAACACCGGGGAGCTGTTTTTT
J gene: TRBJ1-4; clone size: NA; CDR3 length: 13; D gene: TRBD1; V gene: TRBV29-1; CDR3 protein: CSVETGTGEKLFF; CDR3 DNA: TGCAGCGTCGAGACCGGGACAGGGGAAAAACTGTTTTTT
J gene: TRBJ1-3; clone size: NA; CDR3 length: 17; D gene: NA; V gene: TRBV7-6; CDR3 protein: CASSLAAQGGSGNTIYF; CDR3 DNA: TGTGCCAGCAGCTTAGCGGCCCAGGGAGGGTCTGGAAACACCATATATTTT